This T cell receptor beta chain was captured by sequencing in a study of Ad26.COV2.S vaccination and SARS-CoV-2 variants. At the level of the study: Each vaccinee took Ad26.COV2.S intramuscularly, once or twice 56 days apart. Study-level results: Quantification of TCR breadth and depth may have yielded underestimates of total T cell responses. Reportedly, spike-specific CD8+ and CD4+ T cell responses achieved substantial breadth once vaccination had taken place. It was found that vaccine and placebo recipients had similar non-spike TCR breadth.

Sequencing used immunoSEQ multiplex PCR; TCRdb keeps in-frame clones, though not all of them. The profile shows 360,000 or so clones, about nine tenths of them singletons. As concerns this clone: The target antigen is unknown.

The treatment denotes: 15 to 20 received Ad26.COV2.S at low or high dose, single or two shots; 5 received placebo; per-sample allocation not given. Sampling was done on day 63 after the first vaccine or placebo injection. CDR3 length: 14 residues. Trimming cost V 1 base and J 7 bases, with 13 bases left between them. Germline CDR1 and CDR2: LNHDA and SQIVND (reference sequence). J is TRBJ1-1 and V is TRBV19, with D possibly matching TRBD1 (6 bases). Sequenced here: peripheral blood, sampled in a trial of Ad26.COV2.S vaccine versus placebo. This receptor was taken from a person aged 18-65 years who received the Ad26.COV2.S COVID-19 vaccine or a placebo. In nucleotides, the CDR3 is TGTGCCAGTAGTATAGTAAACAGGGCGAGTGAAGCTTTCTTT. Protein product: CASSIVNRASEAFF.